Listed here are 20 T cell receptor beta chains from one sample, sequenced in a study of tumor and adjacent non-tumor tissue in lung cancer. RNA was extracted from bulk tissue without any cell sorting. The normal lung tissue was taken more than 3 cm from the tumor edge. A modified ARM-PCR protocol with three rounds of nested PCR amplified TCRbeta. TCRdb analysed the multiplex PCR reads with MiXCR anew, one entry per CDR3 protein. The table has 50,000 to 60,000 distinct CDR3 sequences, about 70% seen once. Input material: distant non-tumor lung tissue. Every receptor here comes from a woman aged 60 to 75 with non-small cell lung cancer.

Concerning this clonotype: Without the conserved terminal phenylalanine or tryptophan, this CDR3 likely stems from a read error. The genes are TRBV11-2 and TRBJ2-1; perhaps TRBD1 as D (7 bases). The CDR3 consists of 14 residues. Trimming pared 9 bases from V and 7 bases from J, leaving 19 bases between. CDR1 and CDR2 from the germline V gene are SGHAT and FQNNGV. CDR3 sequence (DNA): TGTGCCAGAAGGCCCACGGCAGGGGGGAATGAGCAGTTCATC. The encoded protein is CARRPTAGGNEQFI.

The chain joins TRBV5-1 to TRBJ1-1; D unresolved. The ends were cut back, 0 bases at V and 0 bases at J, with 6 bases in the middle. Germline CDR1 reads SGHRS; CDR2 reads YFSETQ. The CDR3 extends over 14 amino acids. CDR3 residues: CASSLEPLNTEAFF. As DNA, the CDR3 is TGCGCCAGCAGCTTGGAGCCTTTGAACACTGAAGCTTTCTTT. Supplemented by reference TRBV5-1 and TRBJ1-1, the full variable domain reads KAGVTQTPRYLIKTRGQQVTLSCSPISGHRSVSWYQQTPGQGLQFLFEYFSETQRNKGNFPGRFSGRQFSNSRSEMNVSTLELGDSALYLCASSLEPLNTEAFFGQGTRLTVV.

This clonotype is medium-sized (0.01 to 0.1%) within its sample. The V call is TRBV11-2, the J call TRBJ2-7, with D possibly being TRBD1 (6 bases). Germline loops: CDR1 SGHAT, CDR2 FQNNGV. The CDR3 contains 14 residues. The germline V and J ends were trimmed by 2 bases and 3 bases, with 11 bases remaining between them. CDR3 coding DNA: TGTGCCAGCAGCTTACCAACAGGGCGCTACGAGCAGTACTTC. This encodes CASSLPTGRYEQYF.

This clonotype has a count of ten or more. J is TRBJ1-2 and V is TRBV28; no clear D. Per the germline V gene, CDR1 is MDHEN and CDR2 is SYDVKM. Trimming removed 7 bases at V and 4 bases at J, with 13 bases between. The CDR3 is made up of 13 amino acids. CDR3 sequence (DNA): TGTGCCAGCACCCCCCGGGCCTCCTATGGCTACACCTTC. This gives the protein CASTPRASYGYTF.

The sample holds one count of this clonotype. The rearrangement links TRBV29-1 to TRBJ2-3, with 7 bases identical to TRBD1. CDR1 is SQVTM and CDR2 is ANQGSEA in the germline V gene. This CDR3 is built from 15 residues. As DNA, the CDR3 is TGCAGAGTATCAGGTACAGGGGTTTGGACAGATACGCAGTATTTT. Translation gives CRVSGTGVWTDTQYF.

Worth noting for this clonotype: The junction shows a germline mismatch at one end, possibly a read error. The V gene is TRBV6-5, the J gene TRBJ1-6, with D perhaps matching TRBD1 (5 bases). The CDR3 covers 16 residues. CDR1 is MNHEY and CDR2 is SVGAGI in the germline V gene. The CDR3 region is CASVQIGVSYNSPLHF. The CDR3 DNA reads TGTGCCAGCGTCCAGATAGGGGTCTCCTATAATTCACCCCTCCATTTT.

About this clonotype itself: As the CDR3 is not closed by the conserved phenylalanine or tryptophan, this likely results from a read error. The chain recombines TRBV5-6 with TRBJ2-1, with D possibly matching TRBD1 (7 bases). The CDR3 runs 17 residues. V was pared by 1 base and J by 7 bases, with 21 bases between. Per germline, CDR1 SGHDT and CDR2 YYEEEE. Written as DNA, the CDR3 is TGTGCCAGCAGCTTGTTATCCACCAGGGGGGCGTGGAATGAGCAGTTCTTA. Translation gives CASSLLSTRGAWNEQFL.

This clonotype was detected a few times. This could be a read error, since a much larger clone is one nucleotide away. The rearrangement uses TRBV11-3 and TRBJ2-3; D is uncertain. The germline gives CDR1 SGHNT, CDR2 YENEEA. This CDR3 region has 11 residues. CDR3 sequence reads: CASSLTDTQCF. In nucleotides, the CDR3 is TGTGCCAGCAGCTTAACAGATACGCAGTGTTTT. The full variable domain, rest sourced from reference TRBV11-3 and TRBJ2-3, is EAGVVQSPRYKIIEKKQPVAFWCNPISGHNTLYWYLQNLGQGPELLIRYENEEAVDDSQLPKDRFSAERLKGVDSTLKIQPAELGDSAVYLCASSLTDTQCFGPGTRLTVL.

About this clonotype itself: Germline is not matched at one junction end, which may reflect a read error. The CDR3 nucleotides are TGCAGCATTCTGGGGGTAAGTGGTTACGAGCAATACTTC. It is translated as CSILGVSGYEQYF. The V and J genes are TRBV29-1 and TRBJ2-7; D is tentatively TRBD1 or TRBD2 (5 bases each). Per the germline V gene, CDR1 is SQVTM and CDR2 is ANQGSEA. CDR3 length: 13 residues.

Regarding this clonotype: The junction departs from the called germline gene at one end, perhaps through a read error. This chain uses TRBV4-3 with TRBJ1-1, with 8 bases identical to TRBD1. Germline V CDR1 and CDR2: LGHNA, YSLEER. The CDR3 runs 16 residues. CDR3 loop: CASSPRRTGYGIEVFF. The CDR3 bases are TGCGCCAGTAGCCCACGAAGGACAGGGTATGGTATTGAAGTTTTCTTT.

Details on this clonotype: A junction end diverges from the germline sequence, so it may reflect a read error. The V call is TRBV11-2, the J call TRBJ1-2; D gene unclear. Germline loops: CDR1 SGHAT, CDR2 FQNNGV. CDR3 length equals 13 residues. This CDR3 reads CASSLIDLGGCTF. The CDR3 nucleotides are TGTGCCAGCAGCTTAATAGATCTGGGTGGCTGCACCTTC.

Remarks on this clonotype: One junction end disagrees with the germline gene, perhaps due to a read error. V usage is TRBV4-3 and J usage is TRBJ2-5, with D unresolved. The CDR3 runs 15 residues. Germline CDR1 reads LGHNA; CDR2 reads YSLEER. CDR3: CTSSQYHRDVETQYF. The CDR3 DNA sequence: TGCACCAGCAGCCAATATCATCGCGATGTGGAGACCCAGTACTTC.

This clonotype came up once. The CDR3 does not end in the conserved phenylalanine or tryptophan, so this is likely a read error. The rearrangement uses TRBV11-1 and TRBJ2-2, with TRBD2 matching 12 bases. Germline V gene lookup returns CDR1 SGHAT and CDR2 FQDESV (reference sequence). CDR3 length: 17 amino acids. CDR3 residues: CASGPRLAGESTGELFY. The CDR3 DNA sequence: TGTGCCAGCGGCCCGCGACTAGCGGGAGAATCCACCGGGGAACTGTTTTAT.

On this clonotype: Since a much larger clone is just one base distant, this may be a read error. J is TRBJ1-1 and V is TRBV7-9, with D perhaps matching TRBD1 (6 bases). Per the germline V gene, CDR1 is SEHNR and CDR2 is FQNEAQ (reference sequence). This CDR3 contains 14 residues. The CDR3 coding sequence is TGTGCCAACAGCTTAGGGGGGATGAACACTGAAGCTTTCTTT. As protein: CANSLGGMNTEAFF.

A remark on this clonotype: Its ends do not fully match the called genes, so a read error is possible. The V call is TRBV4-3, the J call TRBJ2-2, with D possibly matching TRBD1 (5 bases). This CDR3 spans 17 amino acids. Germline V gene lookup returns CDR1 LGHNA and CDR2 YSLEER. In DNA, the CDR3 is TGCGCCAGCAGCCTCTCCTCAAGTGGGGCGAACACCAGGGAGCTGTTTTTT. Translation gives CASSLSSSGANTRELFF.

As concerns this clonotype: No conserved phenylalanine or tryptophan ends this CDR3, so it is likely a read error. Because the CDR3's place on the DNA is in doubt, the DNA is left out and the CDR3 is given as listed by TCRdb. This sequence joins TRBV4-2 and TRBJ2-7; the D call in the table, TRBD2, was not verified against the DNA. The CDR3 has 15 amino acids, counting both end residues. Germline lookup yields CDR1 LGHNA and CDR2 YNFKEQ. The CDR3 here is CASSQEEAGLYERYL.

About this clonotype: A junction end diverges from the germline sequence, so it may reflect a read error. The chain links TRBV4-3 to TRBJ2-6; 7 nucleotides align to TRBD1. This CDR3 contains 15 residues. CDR1 is LGHNA, CDR2 YSLEER, per germline. Here the CDR3 reads CAGSQGTAGDNVLTF. The CDR3 region has the DNA TGCGCCGGCAGCCAAGGGACAGCTGGGGACAACGTCCTGACTTTC.

A word on this clonotype: Its ends do not fully match the called genes, so a read error is possible. CDR3 in amino acids: CASSDAGGSIITGELFF. In DNA form, the CDR3 reads TGTGCCAGCAGTGACGCCGGGGGGTCTATTATCACCGGGGAGTTGTTTTTT. The chain carries TRBV6-1 and TRBJ2-2; TRBD2 matches 7 bases. Germline CDR1 is MNHNS and CDR2 is SASEGT. This CDR3 comprises 17 residues.

Worth noting for this clonotype: The junction differs from germline at one of its ends, possibly a read error. The chain links TRBV6-5 to TRBJ2-5; D could derive from TRBD1 or TRBD2 (5 bases each). The CDR3 contains 14 residues. The V gene's germline CDR1 is MNHEY and CDR2 SVGAGI. The CDR3 is CASSTQGEEETQLF. In DNA form, the CDR3 reads TGTGCCAGCAGTACCCAGGGAGAGGAAGAGACCCAGTTGTTC.

By frequency in the sample, this clonotype is medium-sized. This chain uses TRBV4-3 with TRBJ2-7, with 7 bases aligning to TRBD1. V dropped 0 bases and J dropped 3; count of bases not matched to a gene: 5. CDR3 length: 15 amino acids. Germline CDR1 and CDR2: LGHNA and YSLEER. In DNA, the CDR3 is TGCGCCAGCAGCCAAGAAATAGCAGGGGGCTACGAGCAGTACTTC. The encoded protein is CASSQEIAGGYEQYF.